This TCR beta chain was observed in a study of response to subunit inactivated influenza vaccine (dated by TCRdb to between 2017 and 2018). About the investigation overall: To follow how T cells responded to a trivalent subunit inactivated influenza vaccine, the researchers relied on deep quantitative profiling of the T cell receptor repertoire.

Counted from cysteine to phenylalanine, this CDR3 has 15 amino acids. Only CDR3 DNA remains: 45 bases, in frame from the first base. V is reduced by 4 bases and J by 2 bases, leaving a spacing of 15 bases between them. CDR1 and CDR2 are drawn from the germline V gene: SGHRS, YFSETQ. This clonotype appeared a few times. No cognate antigen has been identified for it. No much larger clone exists at a distance of one base, and base qualities are not known. General findings and caveats noted by the study authors: It was suggested by the authors that each seasonal influenza vaccination may recruit only a limited number of new T cells.

Receptor amplification or capture employed RT-PCR. Sequencing took place on an Illumina HiSeq 2500. The public reads were reanalyzed by TCRdb: fastp trimming at Q25, MiXCR alignment, in-frame beta chains only. Entries are consolidated by CDR3 protein sequence, retaining the most common genes and DNA. This sample has about 540,000 distinct CDR3 sequences in its table, and roughly a quarter of those were observed once. The ten largest clones represent 2.5% to 3% of the sample. This sample also belongs to another study, concerning T cells expressing NK-cell markers. In that second paper, the authors write: TCR beta cDNA libraries were made by 5'RACE template switching that added a universal primer site and unique molecular identifiers. In sorted CD3+CD56+NKG2C+, CD3+CD56+NKG2C- and CD3+CD56-NKG2C+ T-cell subsets from 7 or 8 donors, TCR beta-chain repertoires were profiled. Among the eight sequenced donors, only one was HCMV-seronegative, while the other seven were HCMV-seropositive. In several experiments an anti-gammadeltaTCR antibody was added to restrict sorting to alphabetaTCR-expressing T cells. In over five donors, the dominant CD3+CD56+NKG2C+ clonotypes were found to rank among the top 10 CD8+ clonotypes and to make up roughly 1.0-7.0% of CD8+ T cells. Those dominant clonotypes were again the most abundant among CD3+CD56-NKG2C+ cells in four donors, at roughly 28.3-60.1%. Whether the expanded NKG2C-expressing T cell clones were specific for HCMV antigens remained unclear. All eight donors whose samples were sequenced were randomly selected healthy volunteers, three of them men and five women. HCMV serostatus was determined by detecting HCMV-specific IgG in serum with a commercial ELISA kit. Peripheral blood mononuclear cells were isolated from blood by Ficoll density gradient centrifugation. CD4+ and CD8+ T cells were isolated from PBMC by magnetic immunoseparation with Miltenyi isolation kits. Priming for cDNA synthesis came from the TCR beta constant segment, and two successive PCR amplification steps followed. Sequencing of the libraries produced 2 x 150 bp reads on Illumina HiSeq 2000/2500, MiSeq or NextSeq. Reads were demultiplexed and grouped by UMI with MIGEC, and clonotypes were assembled and quantified with MiTCR. To exclude erroneous sequences, only TCR cDNA sequences supported by at least two reads were retained. Downstream repertoire analysis used the tcR package, and clonotypes were matched across fractions by CDR3 nucleotide sequence plus V segment. VDJmatch was used to annotate antigen specificity against VDJdb, with one amino acid substitution allowed in CDR3.

This TCR derives from a man in his fifties who received an inactivated influenza vaccine. Donor details come from another sample of the same person, matched by shared clones. The V and J genes are TRBV5-1 and TRBJ2-5; the D segment may tentatively be TRBD1 or TRBD2, each giving 6 matched bases. This specimen consisted of CD4+ T cells sorted from PBMCs, obtained approximately 12 days after vaccination. The DNA is TGCGCCAGCAGCACCACTAAGGGGGGTCAAGAGACCCAGTACTTC. Its amino acids are CASSTTKGGQETQYF.